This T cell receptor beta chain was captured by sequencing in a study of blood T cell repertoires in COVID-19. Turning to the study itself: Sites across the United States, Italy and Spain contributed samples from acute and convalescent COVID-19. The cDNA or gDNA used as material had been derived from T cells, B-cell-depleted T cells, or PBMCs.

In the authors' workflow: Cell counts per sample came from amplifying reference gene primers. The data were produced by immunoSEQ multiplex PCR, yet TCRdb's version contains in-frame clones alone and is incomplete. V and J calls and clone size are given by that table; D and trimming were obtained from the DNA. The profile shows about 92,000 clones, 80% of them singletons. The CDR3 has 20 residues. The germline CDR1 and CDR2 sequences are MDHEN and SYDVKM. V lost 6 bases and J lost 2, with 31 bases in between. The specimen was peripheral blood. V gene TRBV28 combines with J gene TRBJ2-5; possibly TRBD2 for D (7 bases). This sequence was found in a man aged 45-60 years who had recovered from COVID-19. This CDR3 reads CASSYTILGTGGGGQETQYF. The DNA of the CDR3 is TGTGCCAGCAGCTACACTATCCTCGGGACCGGGGGAGGGGGGCAAGAGACCCAGTACTTC.